This T cell receptor (beta chain) stems from a study of blood T cell repertoires in COVID-19. About the study: Material from acute and convalescent COVID-19 was sourced from the United States, Italy and Spain. T cells, B-cell-depleted T cells, or PBMCs provided the cDNA or gDNA that served as material.

The CDR3 contains 13 residues. Germline V gene data show CDR1 as MDHEN and CDR2 as SYDVKM. The V end was cut by 6 bases, the J end by 5 bases, with 13 bases between. Study processing details: Reference gene primer amplification in the assay estimated nucleated cell counts. Assay: immunoSEQ multiplex PCR; the TCRdb copy retains only in-frame clones and omits some. V and J calls and clone size are those listed in that table; D and trimming were worked out from the DNA. The sample contains under 200,000 clones, roughly nine tenths of which appear only once. The material sequenced was peripheral blood. This TCR came from a young man with acute or convalescent COVID-19. V and J are TRBV28 and TRBJ1-2; possibly TRBD1 for D (5 bases). CDR3 protein: CASSPGLGYGYTF. Here the CDR3 DNA reads TGTGCCAGCAGCCCAGGGCTCGGATATGGCTACACCTTC.